This entry lists 15 T cell receptor beta chains sequenced from one sample in a study of T-cell memory formation after mild COVID-19. TCRdb passed the 5' RACE reads through MiXCR, listing each CDR3 protein once. The data show almost 45,000 distinct CDR3 sequences, around 6.3% seen once. The sequenced sample consisted of PBMCs or a T cell subset sorted from them (not recorded which). Every receptor here comes from an adult who had mild COVID-19 (a few samples of this study predate the infection). Cell type and time point are not known.

This clonotype showed up many times. The rearrangement joins TRBV12-3 or TRBV12-4 to TRBJ1-2, with 7 bases identical to TRBD1. CDR3 length: 14 amino acids. V trimming: 3 bases; J trimming: 8 bases; junction bases outside the gene matches: 9. CDR3 residues: CASSLAGTEGGYTF. In DNA form, the CDR3 reads TGTGCCAGCAGTTTGGCCGGGACAGAGGGGGGCTACACCTTC.

In its sample, this clonotype was seen many times. The CDR3 bases are TGCGCCAGCAGGGAGGGACAGGCAAGCAATCAGCCCCAGCATTTT. Amino acid sequence: CASREGQASNQPQHF. The chain combines TRBV5-1 with TRBJ1-5; TRBD1 matches 8 bases. Germline V CDR1 and CDR2: SGHRS, YFSETQ. This CDR3 has 15 residues. Trimming took 5 bases from V and 1 from J; bases not matched to a gene: 5.

This clonotype was counted ten times or more. The V and J genes are TRBV30 and TRBJ2-7; 8 bases line up with TRBD2. There are 14 residues in the CDR3. CDR1 is GTSNPN, CDR2 SVGIG, per germline (reference sequence). J lost 3 bases, V lost 3 bases, and 7 bases had no gene match. The CDR3 sequence: CAWSKDSGGYEQYF. The CDR3 DNA reads as TGTGCCTGGAGCAAAGACAGCGGGGGCTACGAGCAGTACTTC.

This clonotype was seen a handful of times. This chain joins TRBV12-3 or TRBV12-4 and TRBJ2-3; 8 bases map to TRBD2. The J segment lost 4 bases and the V segment lost 3 bases, leaving 3 bases of the junction unmatched. The CDR3 sequence is 14 residues long. CDR3 sequence: CASSFQTSADTQYF. As DNA, the CDR3 is TGTGCCAGCAGTTTCCAGACTAGCGCAGATACGCAGTATTTT.

This chain links TRBV4-3 with TRBJ1-5; no firm D call. Germline CDR1 is LGHNA and CDR2 is YSLEER. Trimming took off 0 bases at V and 9 bases at J, with 12 bases between the two ends. The CDR3 is 14 residues long. As DNA, the CDR3 is TGCGCCAGCAGCCAAGATACTTTATTGGGGCCCCAGCATTTT. Translated: CASSQDTLLGPQHF.

This clonotype is medium-sized (0.01 to 0.1%). This sequence joins TRBV5-1 and TRBJ2-2; D is possibly TRBD1 (6 bases). The germline gives CDR1 SGHRS, CDR2 YFSETQ. Trimming stripped 2 bases from V and 1 base from J, with 6 bases between. This CDR3 is 14 amino acids long. CDR3 amino acids: CASSLQGNTGELFF. Here the CDR3 DNA reads TGCGCCAGCAGCTTACAGGGGAACACCGGGGAGCTGTTTTTT.

In its sample, this clonotype was seen a few times. CDR3 DNA: TGTGCCAGCAGCTTAGGGCCTAGCGGGGGCACAGATACGCAGTATTTT. Translating it yields CASSLGPSGGTDTQYF. The chain carries TRBV7-2 and TRBJ2-3; 9 bases agree with TRBD2. V trimming: 1 base; J trimming: 1 base; junction bases outside the gene matches: 3. CDR3 size: 16 residues. Germline CDR1 reads SGHTA; CDR2 reads FQGNSA.

This clonotype was seen repeatedly, ten times or more. V usage is TRBV21-1 and J usage is TRBJ2-3; the table's D call, TRBD2, has no DNA check behind it. TRBV21-1 is deemed a pseudogene. The CDR3 is 16 residues long. Here the CDR3 reads CASSTSPSGRPDTQYF. CDR3 sequence (DNA): TGTGCCAGCAGCACTTCCCCTAGCGGGAGACCGGATACGCAGTATTTT.

This clonotype was seen repeatedly, ten times or more. V and J are TRBV12-3 or TRBV12-4 and TRBJ2-3, with D possibly TRBD1 on 6 matching bases. The V gene lost 4 bases and the J gene lost 3 bases, with 14 bases spanning the gap. The CDR3 contains 15 residues. In nucleotides, the CDR3 is TGTGCCAGCAGTTCCTCAGGGGCTCCAACAGATACGCAGTATTTT. This gives the protein CASSSSGAPTDTQYF.

This clonotype appeared many times. The gene calls are TRBV5-1 and TRBJ2-1; 8 bases fit TRBD1. The CDR3 sequence is 14 residues long. Germline CDR1 reads SGHRS; CDR2 reads YFSETQ. Unmatched junction bases numbered 5, after V lost 4 bases and J lost 5 bases. CDR3 DNA: TGCGCCAGCAGCGGTGGGACAGGCAACAATGAGCAGTTCTTC. It translates to CASSGGTGNNEQFF.

This clonotype was seen repeatedly, ten times or more. The chain carries TRBV7-3 and TRBJ2-7, with D hard to call. The germline V gene has CDR1 SGHTA and CDR2 FQGTGA. V was trimmed by 1 base and J by 2 bases, leaving 9 bases between them. This CDR3 has 14 amino acids. Here the CDR3 DNA reads TGTGCCAGCAGCTTAAATGCCCTCACCTACGAGCAGTACTTC. Amino acids: CASSLNALTYEQYF. The complete variable domain, with remaining parts taken from reference TRBV7-3 and TRBJ2-7, reads GAGVSQTPSNKVTEKGKYVELRCDPISGHTALYWYRQSLGQGPEFLIYFQGTGAADDSGLPNDRFFAVRPEGSVSTLKIQRTERGDSAVYLCASSLNALTYEQYFGPGTRLTVT.

This clonotype occurred a few times. V usage is TRBV9 and J usage is TRBJ1-1; 9 positions agree with TRBD1. Germline V gives CDR1 SGDLS, CDR2 YYNGEE. This CDR3 contains 14 residues. V was clipped by 0 bases and J by 7 bases; unmatched bases: 4. This CDR3 is CASSVGTGGNEAFF. CDR3 coding DNA: TGTGCCAGCAGCGTAGGAACAGGGGGCAATGAAGCTTTCTTT.

This clonotype was picked up many times. The chain recombines TRBV7-8 with TRBJ2-2, with D perhaps TRBD1 or TRBD2 (5 bases each). V lost 3 bases and J 1 base, leaving 9 bases between the germline ends. Germline CDR1 and CDR2: SGHVS and FQNEAQ. There are 15 residues in the CDR3. CDR3 coding DNA: TGTGCCAGCAGCTTGAGGGGTCAGAACACCGGGGAGCTGTTTTTT. It is translated as CASSLRGQNTGELFF. Filled out from reference TRBV7-8 and TRBJ2-2, the complete variable domain reads GAGVSQSPRYKVAKRGQDVALRCDPISGHVSLFWYQQALGQGPEFLTYFQNEAQLDKSGLPSDRFFAERPEGSVSTLKIQRTQQEDSAVYLCASSLRGQNTGELFFGEGSRLTVL.

This clonotype was seen more than once but under ten times. V is TRBV12-3 or TRBV12-4 and J is TRBJ1-2, with TRBD1 as a possible D gene (6 bases). The V gene lost 6 bases and the J gene lost 4 bases, with 18 bases spanning the gap. The CDR3 has 15 amino acids. CDR3 in amino acids: CASRRGGGGSYGYTF. In DNA form, the CDR3 reads TGTGCCAGCAGAAGGGGGGGCGGAGGGTCCTATGGCTACACCTTC.

This chain links TRBV27 with TRBJ1-6; D not certain. CDR1 and CDR2 (germline): MNHEY, SMNVEV (reference sequence). The CDR3 extends over 14 amino acids. Trimming cost V 3 bases and J 7 bases, with 10 bases left between them. CDR3 residues: CASSLWAANSPLHF. CDR3 nucleotides: TGTGCCAGCAGTTTGTGGGCAGCAAATTCACCCCTCCACTTT.